Sequencing of this TCR beta chain was carried out in a study of cytomegalovirus exposure and HLA in healthy donors. The assay was immunoSEQ multiplex PCR, and TCRdb's table has in-frame clones only and misses some. The profile shows more than 90,000 clones, about 88% of them singletons. Study results and limitations: Testing in vitro showed a few CMV-associated chains specific for CMV antigens. The study listed about 150 cytomegalovirus-associated TCR beta chains. Subsequent analysis showed first-cohort TCR clusters tending to co-occur in approximately 120 validation repertoires.

Separation from the roughly 670-subject first cohort characterized the roughly 120-subject validation cohort, to which the donors belonged. Trimming took 5 bases from V and 2 from J, leaving 13 bases between them. The germline CDR1 and CDR2 sequences are SQVTM and ANQGSEA. This CDR3 is built from 13 residues. Details on this clone: Its antigen is not known.

The V call is TRBV29-1, the J call TRBJ2-7, with D perhaps given as TRBD1 or TRBD2 (6 bases each). The receptor's source is a man between 18 and 35 years old in good health and CMV-seropositive. Sequencing input: PBMCs. CDR3 nucleotide sequence: TGCAGCGTTCAAGGGGGGCCTACCTACGAGCAGTACTTC. It is translated as CSVQGGPTYEQYF.